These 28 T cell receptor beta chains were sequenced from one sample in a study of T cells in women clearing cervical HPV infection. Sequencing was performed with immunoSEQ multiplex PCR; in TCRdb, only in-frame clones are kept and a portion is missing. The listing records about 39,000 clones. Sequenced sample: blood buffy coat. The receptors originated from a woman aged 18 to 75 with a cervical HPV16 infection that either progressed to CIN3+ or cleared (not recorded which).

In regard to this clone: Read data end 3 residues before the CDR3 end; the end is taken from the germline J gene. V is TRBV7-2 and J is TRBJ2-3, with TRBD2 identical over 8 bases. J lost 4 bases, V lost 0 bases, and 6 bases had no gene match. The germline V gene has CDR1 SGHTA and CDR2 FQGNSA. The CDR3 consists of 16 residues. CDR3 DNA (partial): TGTGCCAGCAGCTTAGCGCTGGGACTAGGCTCAGATACG. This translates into CASSLALGLGSDT. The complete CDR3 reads CASSLALGLGSDTQYF.

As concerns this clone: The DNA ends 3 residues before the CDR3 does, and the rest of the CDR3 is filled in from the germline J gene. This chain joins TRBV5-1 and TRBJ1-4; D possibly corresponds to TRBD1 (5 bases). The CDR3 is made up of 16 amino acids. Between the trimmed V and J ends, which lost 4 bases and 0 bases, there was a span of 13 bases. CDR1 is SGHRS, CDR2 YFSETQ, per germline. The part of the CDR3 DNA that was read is TGCGCCAGCAGCCGAGACAGCCCCTCAACTAATGAAAAA. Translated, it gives CASSRDSPSTNEK. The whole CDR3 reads CASSRDSPSTNEKLFF.

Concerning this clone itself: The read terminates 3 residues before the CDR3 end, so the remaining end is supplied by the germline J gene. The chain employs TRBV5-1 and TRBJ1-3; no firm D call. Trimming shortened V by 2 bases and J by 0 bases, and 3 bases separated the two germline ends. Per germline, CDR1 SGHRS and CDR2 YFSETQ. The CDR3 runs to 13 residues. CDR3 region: CASSFSSGNTIYF. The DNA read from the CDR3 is TGCGCCAGCAGCTTCTCCTCTGGAAACACC.

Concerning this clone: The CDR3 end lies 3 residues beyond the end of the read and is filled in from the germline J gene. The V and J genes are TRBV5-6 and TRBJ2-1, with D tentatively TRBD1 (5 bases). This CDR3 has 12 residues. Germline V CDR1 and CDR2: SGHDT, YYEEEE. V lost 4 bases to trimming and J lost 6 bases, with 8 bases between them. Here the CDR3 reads CASSTTGNEQFF. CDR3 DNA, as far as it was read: TGTGCCAGCAGCACAACAGGCAATGAG.

CDR3 amino acids: CASSGRGGLEQYF. The CDR3 bases that were read are TGTGCCAGCAGCGGGCGAGGGGGTCTCGAG. The chain uses TRBV7-2 and TRBJ2-7, with D perhaps TRBD1 (6 bases). The CDR3 extends 3 residues past the end of the read, so its final part is completed from the germline J gene. V dropped 5 bases and J dropped 6 bases, with 14 bases sitting between them. From germline, CDR1 is SGHTA and CDR2 FQGNSA. This CDR3 is built from 13 residues.

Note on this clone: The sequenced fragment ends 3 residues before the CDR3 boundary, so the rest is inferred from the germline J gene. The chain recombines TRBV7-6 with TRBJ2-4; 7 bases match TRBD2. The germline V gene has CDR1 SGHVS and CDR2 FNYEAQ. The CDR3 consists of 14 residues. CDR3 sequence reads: CASSPWGSGETQYF. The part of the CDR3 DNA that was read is TGTGCCAGCTCCCCGTGGGGGAGCGGGGAGACT.

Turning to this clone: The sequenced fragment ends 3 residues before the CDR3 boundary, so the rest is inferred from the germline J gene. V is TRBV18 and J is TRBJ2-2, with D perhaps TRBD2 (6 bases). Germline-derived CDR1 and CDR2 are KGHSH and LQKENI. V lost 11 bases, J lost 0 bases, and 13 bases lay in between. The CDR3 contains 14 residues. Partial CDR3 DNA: TGTGCCTCCGATAGCGGAACGAACACCGGGGAG. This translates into CASDSGTNTGE. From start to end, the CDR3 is CASDSGTNTGELFF.

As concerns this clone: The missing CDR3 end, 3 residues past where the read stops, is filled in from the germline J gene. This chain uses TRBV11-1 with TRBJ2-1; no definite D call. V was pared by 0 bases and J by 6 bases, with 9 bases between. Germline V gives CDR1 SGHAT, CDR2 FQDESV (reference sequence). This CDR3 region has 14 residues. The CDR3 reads CASSLALNGNEQFF. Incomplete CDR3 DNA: TGTGCCAGCAGCTTAGCGTTAAACGGCAATGAG.

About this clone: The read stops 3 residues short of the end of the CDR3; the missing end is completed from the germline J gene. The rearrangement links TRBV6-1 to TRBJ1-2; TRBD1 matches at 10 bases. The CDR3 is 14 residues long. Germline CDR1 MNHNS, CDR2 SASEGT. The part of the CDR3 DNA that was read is TGTGCCAGCAGTGAACCCCGGACAGGGGGAGGC. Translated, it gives CASSEPRTGGG. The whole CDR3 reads CASSEPRTGGGYTF.

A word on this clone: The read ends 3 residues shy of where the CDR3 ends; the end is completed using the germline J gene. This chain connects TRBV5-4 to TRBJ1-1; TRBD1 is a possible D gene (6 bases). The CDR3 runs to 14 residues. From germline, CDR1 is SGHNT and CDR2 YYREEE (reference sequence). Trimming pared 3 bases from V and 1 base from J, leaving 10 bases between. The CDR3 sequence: CASSSRGRNTEAFF. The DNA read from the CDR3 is TGTGCCAGCAGCTCCAGGGGAAGGAACACTGAA.

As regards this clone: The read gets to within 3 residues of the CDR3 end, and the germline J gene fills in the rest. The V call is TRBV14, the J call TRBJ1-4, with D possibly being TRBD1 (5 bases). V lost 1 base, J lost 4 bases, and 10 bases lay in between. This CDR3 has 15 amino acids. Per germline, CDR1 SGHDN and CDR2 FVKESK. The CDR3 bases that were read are TGTGCCAGCAGCCAAGTCGGGGGGTTTAATGAAAAA. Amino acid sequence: CASSQVGGFNEK. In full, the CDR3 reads CASSQVGGFNEKLFF.

CDR3 DNA, as far as it was read: TGTGCCAGCAGCTTCCAAGGCAACAGTCAAGAGACG. This codes for CASSFQGNSQET. The entire CDR3 reads CASSFQGNSQETQYF. The V call is TRBV7-3, the J call TRBJ2-3; no definite D call. The read gets to within 3 residues of the CDR3 end, and the germline J gene fills in the rest. The CDR3 extends over 15 amino acids. Looked up from germline, CDR1 is SGHTA and CDR2 is FQGTGA.

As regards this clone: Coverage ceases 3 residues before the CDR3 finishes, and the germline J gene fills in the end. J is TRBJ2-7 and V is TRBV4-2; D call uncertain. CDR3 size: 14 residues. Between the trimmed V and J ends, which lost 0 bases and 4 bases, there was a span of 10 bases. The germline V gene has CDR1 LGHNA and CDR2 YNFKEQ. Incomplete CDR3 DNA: TGTGCCAGCAGCCAAGATCTCAGGCAGTACGAG. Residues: CASSQDLRQYE. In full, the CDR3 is CASSQDLRQYEQYF.

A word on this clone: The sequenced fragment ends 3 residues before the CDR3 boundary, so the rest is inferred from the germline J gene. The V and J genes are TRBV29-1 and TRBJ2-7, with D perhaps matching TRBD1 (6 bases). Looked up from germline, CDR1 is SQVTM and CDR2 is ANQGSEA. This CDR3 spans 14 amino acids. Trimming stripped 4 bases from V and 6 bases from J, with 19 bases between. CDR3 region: CSVGEGGVAVEQYF. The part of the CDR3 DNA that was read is TGCAGCGTTGGAGAAGGGGGAGTGGCGGTCGAG.

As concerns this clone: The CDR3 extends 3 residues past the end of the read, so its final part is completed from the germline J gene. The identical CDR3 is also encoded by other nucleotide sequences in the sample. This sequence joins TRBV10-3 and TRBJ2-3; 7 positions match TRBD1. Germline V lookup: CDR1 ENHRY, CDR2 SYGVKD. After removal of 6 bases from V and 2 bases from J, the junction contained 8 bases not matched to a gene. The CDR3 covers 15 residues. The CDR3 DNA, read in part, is TGTGCCATCAGAGGTAGGGGACAGATCACAGATACG. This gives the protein CAIRGRGQITDT. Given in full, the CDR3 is CAIRGRGQITDTQYF.

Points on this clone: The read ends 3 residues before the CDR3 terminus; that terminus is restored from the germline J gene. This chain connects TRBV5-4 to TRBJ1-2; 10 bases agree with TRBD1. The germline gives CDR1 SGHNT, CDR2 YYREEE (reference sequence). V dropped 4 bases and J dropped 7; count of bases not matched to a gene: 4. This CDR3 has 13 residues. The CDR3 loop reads CASSPDRGTGYTF. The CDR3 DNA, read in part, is TGTGCCAGCAGCCCGGACAGGGGGACTGGC.

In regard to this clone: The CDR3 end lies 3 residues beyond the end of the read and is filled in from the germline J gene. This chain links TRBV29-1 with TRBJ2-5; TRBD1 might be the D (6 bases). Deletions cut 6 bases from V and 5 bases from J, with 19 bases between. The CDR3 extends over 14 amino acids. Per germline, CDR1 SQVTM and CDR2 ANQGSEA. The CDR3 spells CSVRKTGIGETQYF. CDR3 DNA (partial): TGCAGCGTCCGGAAAACAGGGATAGGCGAGACC.

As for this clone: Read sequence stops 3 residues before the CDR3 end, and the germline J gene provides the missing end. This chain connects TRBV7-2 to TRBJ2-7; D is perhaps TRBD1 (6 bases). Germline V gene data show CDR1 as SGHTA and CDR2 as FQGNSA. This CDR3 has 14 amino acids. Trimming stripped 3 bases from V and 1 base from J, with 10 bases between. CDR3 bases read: TGTGCCAGCAGCTTGCCAGGGGATTCCTACGAG. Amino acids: CASSLPGDSYE. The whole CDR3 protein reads CASSLPGDSYEQYF.

CDR3 DNA (partial): TGTGCCAGCTCACGTTTAGAGACTAGCGGGAGGGGTGAG. As protein: CASSRLETSGRGE. The complete CDR3 protein is CASSRLETSGRGEQFF. V and J are TRBV18 and TRBJ2-1; the match to TRBD2 covers 14 bases. The CDR3 goes on 3 residues after the read ends, and that part is filled in from the germline J gene. V gave up 4 bases and J gave up 9 bases; unmatched junction bases: 8. The germline V gene has CDR1 KGHSH and CDR2 LQKENI. The CDR3 totals 16 residues.

The CDR3 region is CASSGGQSYGYTF. The sequenced part of the CDR3 DNA is TGTGCCAGCTCGGGGGGTCAATCCTATGGC. The gene calls are TRBV2 and TRBJ1-2; tentative D call: TRBD1 (5 bases). The read finishes 3 residues shy of the CDR3 end, and the germline J gene is used to complete it. CDR3 length: 13 residues. With 8 bases removed from V and 4 bases from J, the gap between germline ends came to 14 bases. CDR1 is SNHLY, CDR2 FYNNEI, per germline.

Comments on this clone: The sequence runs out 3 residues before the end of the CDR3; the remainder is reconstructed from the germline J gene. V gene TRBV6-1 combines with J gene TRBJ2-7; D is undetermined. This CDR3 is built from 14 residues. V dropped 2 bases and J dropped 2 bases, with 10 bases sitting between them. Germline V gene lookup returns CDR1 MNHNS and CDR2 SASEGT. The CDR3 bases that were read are TGTGCCAGCAGTGAAATCGTCAGTACCTACGAG. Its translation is CASSEIVSTYE. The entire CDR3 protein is CASSEIVSTYEQYF.

The part of the CDR3 DNA that was read is TGCAGTGCCGGAATAGGGAACTATGGC. Translating it yields CSAGIGNYG. Given in full, the CDR3 is CSAGIGNYGYTF. The J gene is TRBJ1-2, the V gene TRBV20-1; unclear D gene. The read is 3 residues too short to cover the CDR3 end, so that end is filled in from the germline J gene. Trimming left V 6 bases short and J 2 bases short, with 10 bases between. The CDR3 is made up of 12 amino acids. CDR1 DFQATT and CDR2 SNEGSKA come from the germline V gene (reference sequence).

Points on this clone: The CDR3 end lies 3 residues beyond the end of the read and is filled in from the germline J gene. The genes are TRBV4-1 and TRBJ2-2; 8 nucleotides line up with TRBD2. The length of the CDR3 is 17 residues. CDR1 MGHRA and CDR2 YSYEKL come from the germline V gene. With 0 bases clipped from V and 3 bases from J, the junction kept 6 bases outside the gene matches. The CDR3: CASSQEFRGGDTGELFF. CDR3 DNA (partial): TGCGCCAGCAGCCAAGAGTTTCGGGGGGGGGACACCGGGGAG.

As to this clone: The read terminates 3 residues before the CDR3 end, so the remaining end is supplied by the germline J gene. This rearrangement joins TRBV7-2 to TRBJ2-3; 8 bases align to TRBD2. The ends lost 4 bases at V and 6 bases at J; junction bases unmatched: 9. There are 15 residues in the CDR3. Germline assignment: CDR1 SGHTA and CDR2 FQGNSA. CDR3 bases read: TGTGCCAGCAGCTCCGGACTAGCCGGAACGGATACG. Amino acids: CASSSGLAGTDT. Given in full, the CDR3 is CASSSGLAGTDTQYF.

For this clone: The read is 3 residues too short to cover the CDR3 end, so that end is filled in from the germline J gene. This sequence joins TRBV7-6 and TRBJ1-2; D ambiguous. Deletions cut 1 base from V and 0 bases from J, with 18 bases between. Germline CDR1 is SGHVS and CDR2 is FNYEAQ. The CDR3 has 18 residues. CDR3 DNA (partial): TGTGCCAGCAGCTTAGTTGGAGGGCGCGTTAGTCCTAACTATGGC. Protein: CASSLVGGRVSPNYG. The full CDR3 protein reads CASSLVGGRVSPNYGYTF.

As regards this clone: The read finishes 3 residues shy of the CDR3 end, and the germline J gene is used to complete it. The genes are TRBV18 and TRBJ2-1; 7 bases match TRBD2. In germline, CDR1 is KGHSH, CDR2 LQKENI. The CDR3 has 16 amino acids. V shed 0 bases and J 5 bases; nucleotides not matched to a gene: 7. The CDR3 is CASSPPSLAEDNEQFF. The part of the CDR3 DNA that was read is TGTGCCAGCTCACCACCTTCCCTAGCGGAAGACAATGAG.

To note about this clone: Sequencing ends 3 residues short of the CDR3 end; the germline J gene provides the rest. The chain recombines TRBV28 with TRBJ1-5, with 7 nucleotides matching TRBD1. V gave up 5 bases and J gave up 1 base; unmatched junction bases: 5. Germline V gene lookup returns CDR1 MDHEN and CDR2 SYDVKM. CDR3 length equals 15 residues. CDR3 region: CASSRQGASNQPQHF. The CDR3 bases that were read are TGTGCCAGCAGTCGACAGGGAGCGAGCAATCAGCCC.

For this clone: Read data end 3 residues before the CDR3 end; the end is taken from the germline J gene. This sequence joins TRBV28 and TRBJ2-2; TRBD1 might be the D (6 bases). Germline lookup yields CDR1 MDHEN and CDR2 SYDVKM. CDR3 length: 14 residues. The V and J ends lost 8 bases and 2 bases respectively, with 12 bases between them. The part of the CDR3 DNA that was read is TGTGCCAGCGGCGACAGGACAAACACCGGGGAG. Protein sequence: CASGDRTNTGE. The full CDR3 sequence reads CASGDRTNTGELFF.